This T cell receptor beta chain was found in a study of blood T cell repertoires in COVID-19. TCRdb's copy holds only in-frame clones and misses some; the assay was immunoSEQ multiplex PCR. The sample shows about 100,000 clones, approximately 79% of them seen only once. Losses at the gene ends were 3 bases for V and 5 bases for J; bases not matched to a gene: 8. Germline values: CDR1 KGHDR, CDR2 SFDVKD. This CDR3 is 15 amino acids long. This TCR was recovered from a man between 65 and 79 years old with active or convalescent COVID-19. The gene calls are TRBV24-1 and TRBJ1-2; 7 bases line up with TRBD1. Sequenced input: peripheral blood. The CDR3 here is CATSDGTGERYGYTF. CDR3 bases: TGTGCCACCAGTGATGGCACAGGGGAACGATATGGCTACACCTTC.